This note documents a single T cell receptor (beta chain) sequence. Its matching antigen is unknown. Sequenced by immunoSEQ multiplex PCR; TCRdb stores in-frame clones only, minus some. The profile shows around 140,000 clones, 90% of them singletons. The data were taken from a study of T cell responses to AZD1222 COVID-19 vaccine. Study details: Timing groups of about 4 and about 12 weeks for second doses were pooled.

The germline V and J ends were trimmed by 3 bases and 6 bases, with 15 bases remaining between them. Germline V lookup: CDR1 SEHNR, CDR2 FQNEAQ (reference sequence). The CDR3 contains 15 residues. Findings and caveats of the study: Spike-spanning, vaccine-associated CD4 TCRs were dominant at 160-218 and 743-854. White British people made up most donors, females outnumbered males, and clonal diversity was possibly underestimated. With two AZD1222 doses given, Spike-specific TCR breadth and depth both rose.

The material was peripheral blood, obtained on day 0 of AZD1222 vaccination. V gene TRBV7-9 combines with J gene TRBJ2-1; D is unclear. The sequence came from an adult in good health. CDR3 region: CASSFGQVVVNEQFF. The CDR3 DNA reads TGTGCCAGCAGCTTCGGGCAGGTGGTTGTCAATGAGCAGTTCTTC.